The 2 T cell receptor beta chains below were found in one sample sequenced in a study of blood T cell repertoires in COVID-19. Profiled with immunoSEQ multiplex PCR; TCRdb holds only in-frame clones, not every one. The table records around 50,000 clones, 83% of them present only once. The source material was peripheral blood. Source of these receptors: a human donor in a cohort sampled during active COVID-19.

The chain employs TRBV15 and TRBJ2-5; a possible D gene is TRBD1 (5 bases). Looked up from germline, CDR1 is LNHNV and CDR2 is YYDKDF (reference sequence). Deletions cut 0 bases from V and 3 bases from J, with 11 bases between. The CDR3 totals 15 residues. CDR3 loop: CATSRELRGEETQYF. The CDR3 DNA reads as TGTGCCACCAGCAGAGAATTAAGGGGCGAAGAGACCCAGTACTTC.

The chain joins TRBV9 to TRBJ1-5, with D uncertain. Trimming took off 7 bases at V and 3 bases at J, with 17 bases between the two ends. Germline V gene sequence: CDR1 SGDLS, CDR2 YYNGEE. This CDR3 has 15 residues. Here the CDR3 DNA reads TGTGCCAGCTCAAGGGAGGGTATGATCAATCAGCCCCAGCATTTT. Translation: CASSREGMINQPQHF.